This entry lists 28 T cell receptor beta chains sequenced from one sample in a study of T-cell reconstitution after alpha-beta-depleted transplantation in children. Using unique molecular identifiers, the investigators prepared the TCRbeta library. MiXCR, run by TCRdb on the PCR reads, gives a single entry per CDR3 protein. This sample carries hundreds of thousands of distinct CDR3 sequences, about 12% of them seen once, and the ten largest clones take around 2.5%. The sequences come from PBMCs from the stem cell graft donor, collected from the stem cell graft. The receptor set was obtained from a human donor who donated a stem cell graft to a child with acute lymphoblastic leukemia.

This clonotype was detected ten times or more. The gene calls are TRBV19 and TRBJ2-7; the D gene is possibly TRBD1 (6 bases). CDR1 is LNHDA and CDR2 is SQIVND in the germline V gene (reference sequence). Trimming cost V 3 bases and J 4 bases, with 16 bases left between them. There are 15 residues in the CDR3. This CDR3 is CASSIGDYRAYEQYF. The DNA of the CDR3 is TGTGCCAGTAGTATTGGGGATTACAGGGCTTACGAGCAGTACTTC.

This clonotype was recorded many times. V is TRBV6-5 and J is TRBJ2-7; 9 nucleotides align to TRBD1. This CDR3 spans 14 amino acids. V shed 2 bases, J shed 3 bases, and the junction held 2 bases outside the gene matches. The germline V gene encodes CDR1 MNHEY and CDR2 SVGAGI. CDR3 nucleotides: TGTGCCAGCAGTTACGGACAGGGGATCTACGAGCAGTACTTC. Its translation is CASSYGQGIYEQYF.

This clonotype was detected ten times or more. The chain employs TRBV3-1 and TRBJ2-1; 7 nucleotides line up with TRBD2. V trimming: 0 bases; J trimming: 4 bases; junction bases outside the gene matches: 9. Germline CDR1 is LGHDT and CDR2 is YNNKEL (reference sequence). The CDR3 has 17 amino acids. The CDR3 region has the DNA TGTGCCAGCAGCCAAGATGGTATCAGGCGGGAGTACAATGAGCAGTTCTTC. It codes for CASSQDGIRREYNEQFF.

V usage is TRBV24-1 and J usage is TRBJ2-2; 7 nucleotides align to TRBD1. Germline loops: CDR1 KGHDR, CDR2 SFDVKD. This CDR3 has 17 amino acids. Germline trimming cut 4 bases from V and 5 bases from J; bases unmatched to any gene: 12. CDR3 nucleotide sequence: TGTGCCACCAGTGACACCCGACAGGGCGAGGTGACCGGGGAGCTGTTTTTT. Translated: CATSDTRQGEVTGELFF.

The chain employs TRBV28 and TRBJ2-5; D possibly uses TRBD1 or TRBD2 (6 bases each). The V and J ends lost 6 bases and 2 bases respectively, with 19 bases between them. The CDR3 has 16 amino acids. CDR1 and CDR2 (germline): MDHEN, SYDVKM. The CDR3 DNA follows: TGTGCCAGCAGCCCTCCCCGCGGGACATCACAAGAGACCCAGTACTTC. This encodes CASSPPRGTSQETQYF.

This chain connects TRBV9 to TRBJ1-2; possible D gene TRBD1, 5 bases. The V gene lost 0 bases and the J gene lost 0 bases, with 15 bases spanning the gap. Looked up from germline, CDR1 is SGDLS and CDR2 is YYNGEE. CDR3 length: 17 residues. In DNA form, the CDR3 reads TGTGCCAGCAGCGTAGACCCACAGGACGCTTCTAACTATGGCTACACCTTC. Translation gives CASSVDPQDASNYGYTF.

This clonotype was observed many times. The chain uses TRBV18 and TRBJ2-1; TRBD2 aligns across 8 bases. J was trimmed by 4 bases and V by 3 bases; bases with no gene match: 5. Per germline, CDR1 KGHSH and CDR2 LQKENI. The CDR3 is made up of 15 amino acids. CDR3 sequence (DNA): TGTGCCAGCTCACCGGGGGCGGGAGGTTACAATGAGCAGTTCTTC. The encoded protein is CASSPGAGGYNEQFF.

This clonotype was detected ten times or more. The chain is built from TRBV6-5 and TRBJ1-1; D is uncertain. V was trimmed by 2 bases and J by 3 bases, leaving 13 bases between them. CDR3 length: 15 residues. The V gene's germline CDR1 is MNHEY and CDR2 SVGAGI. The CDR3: CASSYVSQADTEAFF. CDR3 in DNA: TGTGCCAGCAGTTACGTCAGCCAAGCAGACACTGAAGCTTTCTTT.

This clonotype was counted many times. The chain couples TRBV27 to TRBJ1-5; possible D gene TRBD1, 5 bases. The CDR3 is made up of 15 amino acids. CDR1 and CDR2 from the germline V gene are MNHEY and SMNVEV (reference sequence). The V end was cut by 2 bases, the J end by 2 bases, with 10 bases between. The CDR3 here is CASSLDQGGNQPQHF. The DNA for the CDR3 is TGTGCCAGCAGTTTAGACCAGGGTGGCAATCAGCCCCAGCATTTT.

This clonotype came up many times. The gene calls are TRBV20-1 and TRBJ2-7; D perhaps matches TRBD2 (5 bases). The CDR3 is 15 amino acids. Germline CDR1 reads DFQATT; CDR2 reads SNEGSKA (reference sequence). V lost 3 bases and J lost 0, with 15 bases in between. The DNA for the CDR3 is TGCAGTGCTAGCCTGCAACTAGTCCACTCCTACGAGCAGTACTTC. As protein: CSASLQLVHSYEQYF.

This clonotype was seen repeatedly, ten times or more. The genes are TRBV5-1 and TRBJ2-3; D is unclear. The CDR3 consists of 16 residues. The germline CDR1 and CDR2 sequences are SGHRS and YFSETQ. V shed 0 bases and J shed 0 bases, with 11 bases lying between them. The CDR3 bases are TGCGCCAGCAGCTTGGTAGTGGGTACTAGCACAGATACGCAGTATTTT. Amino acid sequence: CASSLVVGTSTDTQYF.

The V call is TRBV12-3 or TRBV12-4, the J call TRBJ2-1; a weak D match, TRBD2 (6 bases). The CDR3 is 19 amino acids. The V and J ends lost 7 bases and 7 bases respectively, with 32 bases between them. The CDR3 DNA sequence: TGTGCCAGCACCGCTGGCCCTAGCGTCAAGAGAGCTACGGGGAATGAGCAGTTCTTC. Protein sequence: CASTAGPSVKRATGNEQFF.

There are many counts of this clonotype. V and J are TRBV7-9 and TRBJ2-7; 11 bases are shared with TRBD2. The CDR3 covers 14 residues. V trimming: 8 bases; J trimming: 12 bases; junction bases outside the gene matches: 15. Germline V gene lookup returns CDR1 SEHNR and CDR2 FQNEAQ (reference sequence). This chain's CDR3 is CASRRTDLAGGLYF. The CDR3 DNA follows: TGTGCCAGCCGGCGGACGGACCTAGCGGGAGGTCTGTACTTC.

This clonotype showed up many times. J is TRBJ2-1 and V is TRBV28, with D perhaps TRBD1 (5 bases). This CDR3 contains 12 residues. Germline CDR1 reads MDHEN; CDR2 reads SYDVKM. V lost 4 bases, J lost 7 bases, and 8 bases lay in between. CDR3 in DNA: TGTGCCAGCAGTTCCAGGGTTAATGAGCAGTTCTTC. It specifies CASSSRVNEQFF.

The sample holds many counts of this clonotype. The CDR3 DNA sequence: TGTGCCAGCAGTTACCCGGACGGCTATGGCTACACCTTC. The encoded protein is CASSYPDGYGYTF. The V and J genes are TRBV6-5 and TRBJ1-2; D is undetermined. The CDR3 is 13 residues long. The V end lost 2 bases, the J end lost 4 bases, and 8 bases lay between the germline ends. CDR1 is MNHEY, CDR2 SVGAGI, per germline.

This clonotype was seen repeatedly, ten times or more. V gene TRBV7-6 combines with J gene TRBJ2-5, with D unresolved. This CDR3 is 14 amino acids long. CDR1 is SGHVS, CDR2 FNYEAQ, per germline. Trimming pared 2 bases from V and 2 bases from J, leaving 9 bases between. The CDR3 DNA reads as TGTGCCAGCAGCTTAAAGCGCTTTCAAGAGACCCAGTACTTC. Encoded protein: CASSLKRFQETQYF.

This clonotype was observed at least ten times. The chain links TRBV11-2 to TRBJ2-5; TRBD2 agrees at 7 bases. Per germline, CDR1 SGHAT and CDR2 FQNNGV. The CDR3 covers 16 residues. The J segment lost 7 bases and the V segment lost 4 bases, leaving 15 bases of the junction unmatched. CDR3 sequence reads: CASSSPRGQRGTTQYF. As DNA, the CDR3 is TGTGCCAGCAGCTCCCCCAGAGGTCAGCGGGGAACGACCCAGTACTTC.

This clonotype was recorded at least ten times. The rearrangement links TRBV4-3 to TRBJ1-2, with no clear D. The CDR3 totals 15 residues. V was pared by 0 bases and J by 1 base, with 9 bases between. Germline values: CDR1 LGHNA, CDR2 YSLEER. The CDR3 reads CASSQDRGFNYGYTF. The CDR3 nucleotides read TGCGCCAGCAGCCAAGATCGCGGGTTTAACTATGGCTACACCTTC.

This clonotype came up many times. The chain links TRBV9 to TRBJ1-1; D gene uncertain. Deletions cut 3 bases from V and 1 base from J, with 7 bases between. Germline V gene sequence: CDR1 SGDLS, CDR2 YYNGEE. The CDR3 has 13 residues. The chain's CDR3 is CASSETANTEAFF. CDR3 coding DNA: TGTGCCAGCAGCGAAACGGCGAACACTGAAGCTTTCTTT.

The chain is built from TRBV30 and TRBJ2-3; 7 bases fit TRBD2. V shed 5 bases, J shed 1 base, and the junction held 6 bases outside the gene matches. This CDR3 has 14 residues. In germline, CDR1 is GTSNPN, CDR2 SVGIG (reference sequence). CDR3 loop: CAWERLAGTDTQYF. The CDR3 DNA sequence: TGTGCCTGGGAGCGTCTAGCGGGCACAGATACGCAGTATTTT.

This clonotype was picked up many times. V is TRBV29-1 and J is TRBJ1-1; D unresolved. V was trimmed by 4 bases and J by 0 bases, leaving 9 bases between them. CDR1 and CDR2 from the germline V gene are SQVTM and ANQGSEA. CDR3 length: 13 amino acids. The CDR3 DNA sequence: TGCAGCGTTGCGGTGGACCTGAACACTGAAGCTTTCTTT. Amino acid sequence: CSVAVDLNTEAFF.

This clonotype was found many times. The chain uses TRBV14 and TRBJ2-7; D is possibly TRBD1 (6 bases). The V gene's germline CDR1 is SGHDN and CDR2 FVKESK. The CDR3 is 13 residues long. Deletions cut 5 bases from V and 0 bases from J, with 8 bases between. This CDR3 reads CASSDRISYEQYF. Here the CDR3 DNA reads TGTGCCAGCAGCGACAGGATCTCCTACGAGCAGTACTTC.

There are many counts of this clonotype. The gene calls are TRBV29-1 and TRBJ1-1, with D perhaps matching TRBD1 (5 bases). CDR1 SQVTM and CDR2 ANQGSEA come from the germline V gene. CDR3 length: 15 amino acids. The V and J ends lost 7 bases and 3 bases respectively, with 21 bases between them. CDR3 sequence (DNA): TGCAGCGCTATCCGGATCCGACAGTACCACACTGAAGCTTTCTTT. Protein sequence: CSAIRIRQYHTEAFF. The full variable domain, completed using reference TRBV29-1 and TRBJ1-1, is SAVISQKPSRDICQRGTSLTIQCQVDSQVTMMFWYRQQPGQSLTLIATANQGSEATYESGFVIDKFPISRPNLTFSTLTVSNMSPEDSSIYLCSAIRIRQYHTEAFFGQGTRLTVV.

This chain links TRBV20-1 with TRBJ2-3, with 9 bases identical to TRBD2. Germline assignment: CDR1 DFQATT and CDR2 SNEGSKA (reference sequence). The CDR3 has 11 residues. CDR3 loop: CAGGQGDTQYF. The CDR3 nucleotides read TGCGCGGGAGGGCAGGGAGATACGCAGTATTTT.

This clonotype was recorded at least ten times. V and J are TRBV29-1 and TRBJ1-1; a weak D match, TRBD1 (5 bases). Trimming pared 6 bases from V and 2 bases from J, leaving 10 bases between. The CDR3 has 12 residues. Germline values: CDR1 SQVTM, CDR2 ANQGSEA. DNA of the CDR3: TGCAGCGTGGGCAGGGTTAACACTGAAGCTTTCTTT. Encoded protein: CSVGRVNTEAFF.

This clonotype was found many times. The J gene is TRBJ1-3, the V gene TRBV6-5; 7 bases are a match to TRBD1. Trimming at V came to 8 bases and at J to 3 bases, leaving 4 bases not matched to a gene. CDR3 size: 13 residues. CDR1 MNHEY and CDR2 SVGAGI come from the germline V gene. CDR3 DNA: TGTGCCAGCCCGAGGGACAGTGGAAACACCATATATTTT. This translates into CASPRDSGNTIYF.

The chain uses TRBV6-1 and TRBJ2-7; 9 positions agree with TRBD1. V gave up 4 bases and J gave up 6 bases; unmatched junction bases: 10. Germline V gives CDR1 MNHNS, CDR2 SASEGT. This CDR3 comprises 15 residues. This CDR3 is CASSATGTGSLEQYF. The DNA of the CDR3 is TGTGCCAGCAGTGCAACCGGGACAGGGTCCCTCGAGCAGTACTTC.

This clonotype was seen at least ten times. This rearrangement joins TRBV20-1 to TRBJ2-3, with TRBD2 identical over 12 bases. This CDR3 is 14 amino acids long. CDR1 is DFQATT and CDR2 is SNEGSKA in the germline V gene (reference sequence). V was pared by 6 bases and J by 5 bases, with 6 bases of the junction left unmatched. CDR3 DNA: TGCAGTGCAAGGACTAGCGGGAAAGTAGATACGCAGTATTTT. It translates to CSARTSGKVDTQYF.